Following are 32 T cell receptor beta chains from one sample sequenced in a study of identical twins. TCRdb reprocessed the 5' RACE reads via MiXCR and lists one record per CDR3 protein. The sample carries around 470,000 distinct CDR3 sequences, 14% recorded once. In addition, the sample was reused for a study of yellow fever vaccine responses in identical twins.

Sequencing was done on a sample of CD4+ T cells sorted from blood. The receptors derive from a woman aged 18-29 years in good health.

This clonotype was seen only a few times. The chain carries TRBV20-1 and TRBJ2-2; D is ambiguous. CDR3 size: 12 residues. Germline values: CDR1 DFQATT, CDR2 SNEGSKA (reference sequence). Trimming took off 0 bases at V and 6 bases at J, with 5 bases between the two ends. This CDR3 reads CSARDQAGELFF. The CDR3 DNA is TGCAGTGCTAGAGATCAAGCCGGGGAGCTGTTTTTT.

The chain couples TRBV7-9 to TRBJ2-7; TRBD1 is a possible D gene (6 bases). The V end was cut by 1 base, the J end by 5 bases, with 15 bases between. The CDR3 is made up of 15 amino acids. Germline V gives CDR1 SEHNR, CDR2 FQNEAQ (reference sequence). This chain's CDR3 is CASSLVQGLGDEQYF. The CDR3, as DNA: TGTGCCAGCAGCTTAGTACAGGGTCTAGGGGACGAGCAGTACTTC.

This chain links TRBV5-1 with TRBJ2-2; D not certain. V lost 0 bases, J lost 0 bases, and 6 bases lay in between. Germline V gene lookup returns CDR1 SGHRS and CDR2 YFSETQ. The CDR3 is made up of 15 amino acids. Here the CDR3 reads CASSLDPANTGELFF. The CDR3 DNA reads TGCGCCAGCAGCTTGGATCCCGCGAACACCGGGGAGCTGTTTTTT.

The V call is TRBV11-2, the J call TRBJ2-5; TRBD2 agrees at 7 bases. This CDR3 spans 17 amino acids. The V gene's germline CDR1 is SGHAT and CDR2 FQNNGV. Germline trimming cut 2 bases from V and 4 bases from J; bases unmatched to any gene: 13. CDR3 DNA sequence: TGTGCCAGCAGCTTATATGGGAGTCGGGGGGTAGGAGAGACCCAGTACTTC. Translating gives CASSLYGSRGVGETQYF.

In its sample, this clonotype was seen a few times. This sequence joins TRBV5-1 and TRBJ1-1; 7 positions match TRBD1. V shed 4 bases and J 4 bases; nucleotides not matched to a gene: 4. CDR3 length equals 13 residues. Germline CDR1 SGHRS, CDR2 YFSETQ. The CDR3 loop is CASSVRQGTEAFF. CDR3 nucleotides: TGCGCCAGCAGCGTAAGACAGGGCACTGAAGCTTTCTTT.

This clonotype came up a few times. The genes are TRBV19 and TRBJ2-6, with D possibly called TRBD1 or TRBD2 (5 bases each). CDR1 LNHDA and CDR2 SQIVND come from the germline V gene (reference sequence). The V end lost 5 bases, the J end lost 0 bases, and 14 bases lay between the germline ends. The CDR3 loop spans 17 amino acids. The CDR3 loop reads CASSPYLGVSGANVLTF. In nucleotides, the CDR3 is TGTGCCAGTAGTCCGTACCTGGGGGTCTCTGGGGCCAACGTCCTGACTTTC.

This clonotype was observed a few times. The chain recombines TRBV9 with TRBJ2-1; 7 nucleotides line up with TRBD1. V was clipped by 4 bases and J by 9 bases; unmatched bases: 16. Germline V CDR1 and CDR2: SGDLS, YYNGEE. The CDR3 length is 16 residues. CDR3 nucleotide sequence: TGTGCCAGCAGCCCTTCCGGACAGGTGGGGGCGGTTGAGCAGTTCTTC. Translated, it gives CASSPSGQVGAVEQFF.

The J gene is TRBJ1-1, the V gene TRBV7-3; TRBD1 matches 7 bases. Germline loops: CDR1 SGHTA, CDR2 FQGTGA. The CDR3 has 14 amino acids. V lost 5 bases to trimming and J lost 3 bases; unmatched junction nucleotides: 6. Here the CDR3 reads CASSQTGVHTEAFF. The CDR3 DNA follows: TGTGCCAGCAGCCAAACAGGGGTTCACACTGAAGCTTTCTTT.

The CDR3 sequence is CSVRRGIEAFF. DNA for the CDR3: TGCAGCGTTCGGCGGGGAATTGAAGCTTTCTTT. The chain employs TRBV29-1 and TRBJ1-1, with D hard to call. CDR1 and CDR2 from the germline V gene are SQVTM and ANQGSEA. The CDR3 contains 11 residues. V lost 5 bases to trimming and J lost 7 bases, with 11 bases between them.

J is TRBJ2-1 and V is TRBV29-1; 11 bases are a match to TRBD1. Trimming took 8 bases from V and 2 from J; bases not matched to a gene: 17. Germline V gene sequence: CDR1 SQVTM, CDR2 ANQGSEA. This CDR3 is built from 18 residues. For the CDR3, the DNA is TGCAGCTTCGCCGGGACAGGGGGTGTAGGGCCCCCCTACAATGAGCAGTTCTTC. The encoded protein is CSFAGTGGVGPPYNEQFF.

The chain has TRBV12-3 or TRBV12-4 and TRBJ2-3, with a weak D call TRBD2 (7 bases). The CDR3 runs 13 residues. V lost 6 bases to trimming and J lost 8 bases, with 15 bases between them. The CDR3 bases are TGTGCCAGCAGGGGGGCCGAGCGGGGTACGCAGTATTTT. This gives the protein CASRGAERGTQYF.

The chain recombines TRBV12-3 or TRBV12-4 with TRBJ2-5; TRBD1 matches at 9 bases. This CDR3 has 16 residues. V trimming: 5 bases; J trimming: 4 bases; junction bases outside the gene matches: 11. The CDR3 spells CASSPGLDRGGETQYF. The DNA for the CDR3 is TGTGCCAGCAGTCCCGGCCTGGACAGGGGAGGAGAGACCCAGTACTTC.

This clonotype was seen ten or more times. The V gene is TRBV12-3 or TRBV12-4, the J gene TRBJ2-7; D perhaps matches TRBD1 (5 bases). V was cut by 1 base and J by 7 bases, with 11 bases left in between. The CDR3 covers 13 residues. The CDR3 loop reads CASSLVGLGEQYF. As DNA, the CDR3 is TGTGCCAGCAGTTTAGTGGGGCTGGGGGAGCAGTACTTC.

Many counts were recorded for this clonotype. The rearrangement uses TRBV15 and TRBJ2-1; D gene ambiguous. Germline-derived CDR1 and CDR2 are LNHNV and YYDKDF (reference sequence). The CDR3 contains 14 residues. V was clipped by 6 bases and J by 2 bases, with 11 bases between them. The CDR3 DNA reads as TGTGCCACCAGTCAAGGTACGGCCTACAATGAGCAGTTCTTC. Amino acids: CATSQGTAYNEQFF. The variable domain in full, with the rest retrieved from reference TRBV15 and TRBJ2-1, is DAMVIQNPRYQVTQFGKPVTLSCSQTLNHNVMYWYQQKSSQAPKLLFHYYDKDFNNEADTPDNFQSRRPNTSFCFLDIRSPGLGDTAMYLCATSQGTAYNEQFFGPGTRLTVL.

This clonotype turned up a few times. The chain is built from TRBV6-5 and TRBJ2-5; 7 nucleotides line up with TRBD1. Germline CDR1 and CDR2: MNHEY and SVGAGI. The CDR3 has 15 residues. The V gene end was trimmed by 2 bases and the J gene end by 7 bases; junction bases not matched to a gene: 10. The CDR3 here is CASSYPTGRGSTQYF. The CDR3 DNA sequence: TGTGCCAGCAGTTACCCGACAGGGCGCGGTTCGACCCAGTACTTC.

The chain carries TRBV20-1 and TRBJ2-7; D perhaps matches TRBD2 (6 bases). V lost 6 bases to trimming and J lost 1 base, with 13 bases between them. This CDR3 comprises 13 residues. The germline V gene has CDR1 DFQATT and CDR2 SNEGSKA (reference sequence). The CDR3 reads CSAEKGTSYEQYF. CDR3 sequence (DNA): TGCAGTGCGGAAAAGGGGACTTCCTACGAGCAGTACTTC.

Many counts were recorded for this clonotype. The V gene is TRBV2, the J gene TRBJ2-1, with 8 bases matching TRBD2. CDR1 is SNHLY, CDR2 FYNNEI, per germline. The length of the CDR3 is 14 residues. Losses at the gene ends were 7 bases for V and 9 bases for J; bases not matched to a gene: 11. For the CDR3, the DNA is TGTGCCAGCAAGGAGGTAGCGGGGTACCTTGAGCAGTTCTTC. Translation gives CASKEVAGYLEQFF.

The chain is built from TRBV2 and TRBJ1-2; TRBD1 might be the D (5 bases). The CDR3 has 12 residues. Trimming stripped 5 bases from V and 6 bases from J, with 10 bases between. Germline lookup yields CDR1 SNHLY and CDR2 FYNNEI. The DNA for the CDR3 is TGTGCCAGCAGTTGGGGGTATGATGGCTACACCTTC. Translating it yields CASSWGYDGYTF.

This clonotype has more than one count but fewer than ten. The rearrangement uses TRBV3-1 and TRBJ2-7; D gene uncertain. The V gene's germline CDR1 is LGHDT and CDR2 YNNKEL (reference sequence). The CDR3 length is 15 residues. With 1 base removed from V and 0 bases from J, the gap between germline ends came to 10 bases. CDR3 bases: TGTGCCAGCAGCCAAGTGGGGTCCCCCTCCTACGAGCAGTACTTC. Its translation is CASSQVGSPSYEQYF.

This clonotype was seen more than once but under ten times. The chain couples TRBV10-3 to TRBJ2-1; TRBD1 agrees at 9 bases. J was trimmed by 4 bases and V by 6 bases; bases with no gene match: 13. The CDR3 contains 17 residues. The germline V gene has CDR1 ENHRY and CDR2 SYGVKD. Written as DNA, the CDR3 is TGTGCCATCAGCGGAAGCACCGGGACAGGGAAGTACAATGAGCAGTTCTTC. Translating it yields CAISGSTGTGKYNEQFF.

The chain combines TRBV4-1 with TRBJ2-7; D may be TRBD2 (6 bases). The V end lost 1 base, the J end lost 2 bases, and 12 bases lay between the germline ends. This CDR3 is 15 amino acids long. Germline-derived CDR1 and CDR2 are MGHRA and YSYEKL. The CDR3 bases are TGCGCCAGCAGCCAAGGGGCTAGCGCTCCCTACGAGCAGTACTTC. Translation: CASSQGASAPYEQYF.

J is TRBJ2-3 and V is TRBV27; D possibly corresponds to TRBD2 (5 bases). Germline assignment: CDR1 MNHEY and CDR2 SMNVEV (reference sequence). V lost 6 bases to trimming and J lost 0 bases, with 10 bases between them. The CDR3 runs 14 residues. This CDR3 reads CASSDYPSTDTQYF. CDR3 bases: TGTGCCAGCAGCGACTACCCAAGCACAGATACGCAGTATTTT.

The chain employs TRBV12-2 and TRBJ2-4; the table's D call TRBD1 went unverified against the DNA. TRBV12-2 represents a pseudogene. The CDR3 totals 11 residues. CDR3 DNA: TGTGCCCCGGGTGTCAAAAACATTCAGTACTTC. Amino acids: CAPGVKNIQYF.

J is TRBJ1-3 and V is TRBV20-1; 7 bases line up with TRBD1. Germline trimming cut 7 bases from V and 4 bases from J; bases unmatched to any gene: 10. The CDR3 covers 14 residues. The germline CDR1 and CDR2 sequences are DFQATT and SNEGSKA (reference sequence). In DNA, the CDR3 is TGCAGTGTTCCCGACAGGGATGGCGGAAACACCATATATTTT. This codes for CSVPDRDGGNTIYF.

The V call is TRBV2, the J call TRBJ1-5, with D perhaps matching TRBD1 (5 bases). This CDR3 spans 15 amino acids. Per the germline V gene, CDR1 is SNHLY and CDR2 is FYNNEI. V was pared by 8 bases and J by 0 bases, with 14 bases between. As DNA, the CDR3 is TGTGCCAGCTCCCAGGGAGAGACTAGCAATCAGCCCCAGCATTTT. Protein product: CASSQGETSNQPQHF.

This clonotype was seen many times. The CDR3 loop reads CASSYSIGNEQFF. CDR3 in DNA: TGTGCCAGCAGTTACTCGATAGGGAATGAGCAGTTCTTC. The genes are TRBV6-5 and TRBJ2-1, with unresolved D. The CDR3 runs 13 residues. V lost 0 bases and J lost 7, with 7 bases in between. Germline V CDR1 and CDR2: MNHEY, SVGAGI.

The table lists this clonotype with many counts. This sequence joins TRBV7-2 and TRBJ2-1, with D unclear. V was trimmed by 5 bases and J by 4 bases, leaving 6 bases between them. CDR3 length: 12 amino acids. Germline V gene sequence: CDR1 SGHTA, CDR2 FQGNSA. This CDR3 is CASSINYNEQFF. The CDR3 DNA sequence: TGTGCCAGCAGCATTAATTACAATGAGCAGTTCTTC.

The rearrangement links TRBV30 to TRBJ2-2; D perhaps matches TRBD2 (6 bases). With 3 bases removed from V and 1 base from J, the gap between germline ends came to 12 bases. The CDR3 runs 15 residues. Germline V gives CDR1 GTSNPN, CDR2 SVGIG (reference sequence). The CDR3 region is CAWREGRRNTGELFF. Here the CDR3 DNA reads TGTGCCTGGAGGGAGGGTAGAAGGAACACCGGGGAGCTGTTTTTT. The variable domain in full, with the rest retrieved from reference TRBV30 and TRBJ2-2, is SQTIHQWPATLVQPVGSPLSLECTVEGTSNPNLYWYRQAAGRGLQLLFYSVGIGQISSEVPQNLSASRPQDRQFILSSKKLLLSDSGFYLCAWREGRRNTGELFFGEGSRLTVL.

This clonotype has only a few counts. J is TRBJ2-7 and V is TRBV6-1; D is undetermined. The CDR3 consists of 14 residues. Germline V gene sequence: CDR1 MNHNS, CDR2 SASEGT. V lost 5 bases and J lost 2, with 13 bases in between. The CDR3 sequence: CASSPHRIPYEQYF. Written as DNA, the CDR3 is TGTGCCAGCAGTCCCCATCGCATTCCCTACGAGCAGTACTTC.

This clonotype was counted between two and nine times. The chain uses TRBV20-1 and TRBJ2-5; D perhaps matches TRBD2 (6 bases). The CDR3 is made up of 10 amino acids. Looked up from germline, CDR1 is DFQATT and CDR2 is SNEGSKA (reference sequence). The V end lost 3 bases, the J end lost 12 bases, and 11 bases lay between the germline ends. Here the CDR3 reads CSARGGGEYF. CDR3 nucleotide sequence: TGCAGTGCTAGGGGGGGAGGAGAGTACTTC.

The sample holds a few counts of this clonotype. This rearrangement joins TRBV6-2 or TRBV6-3 to TRBJ2-7, with 11 bases matching TRBD1. From germline, CDR1 is MNHEY and CDR2 SVGEGT. The CDR3 totals 17 residues. V was pared by 2 bases and J by 2 bases, with 8 bases of the junction left unmatched. The CDR3, as DNA: TGTGCCAGCAGTTACCGCCGAACGGGACAGGGGGCCTACGAGCAGTACTTC. It specifies CASSYRRTGQGAYEQYF.

The chain couples TRBV3-1 to TRBJ2-4; D possibly uses TRBD1 or TRBD2 (5 bases each). Per germline, CDR1 LGHDT and CDR2 YNNKEL (reference sequence). CDR3 size: 20 residues. The ends were cut back, 1 base at V and 0 bases at J, with 22 bases in the middle. The CDR3 reads CASSQGHPHGADLAKNIQYF. The CDR3 DNA is TGTGCCAGCAGCCAAGGACACCCCCACGGGGCGGACCTAGCCAAAAACATTCAGTACTTC.